Listed below are T cell receptor beta chains from one sample, sequenced in a study of identical twins. TCRdb passed the 5' RACE reads through MiXCR, listing each CDR3 protein once. Of fewer than 250,000 distinct CDR3 sequences in the sample, approximately 7.9% were seen once. These data were likewise used in another study, on yellow fever vaccine responses in identical twins.

Source material: CD8+ T cells sorted from blood. The receptor source for this set is a woman younger than 30 in good health. The CDR3 runs from the conserved cysteine through the conserved F or W. A D gene is named only where the DNA matches it firmly. Clone size, where shown, is once, few, many, or a class for clones that have expanded.

TRBV20-1	.	.	TRBJ1-2	TGCAGTGCCCGAAGTGCCAACTATGGCTACACCTTC	CSARSANYGYTF
TRBV28	.	few	TRBJ1-6	TGTGCCAGCAGCTCCCTGGGGACACTATATAATTCACCCCTCCACTTT	CASSSLGTLYNSPLHF
TRBV5-1	TRBD2	many	TRBJ2-5	TGCGCCAGCGCGAAAAGCGGGAGCCAAGAGACCCAGTACTTC	CASAKSGSQETQYF
TRBV7-9	TRBD2	few	TRBJ2-2	TGTGCCAGCAGCCCTAATAGCGGGTCTAGCACCGGGGAGCTGTTTTTT	CASSPNSGSSTGELFF
TRBV28	.	.	TRBJ1-2	TGTGCCAGCAGTCCCCCCGGGCCGATATCGAACTATGGCTACACCTTC	CASSPPGPISNYGYTF
TRBV12-3/TRBV12-4	.	.	TRBJ2-5	TGTGCCAGCAGTTCCCTTAGCGGCCAAGAGACCCAGTACTTC	CASSSLSGQETQYF
TRBV12-3/TRBV12-4	TRBD1	many	TRBJ1-5	TGTGCCAGCAGTACCTGGGACAGGGACAATCAGCCCCAGCATTTT	CASSTWDRDNQPQHF
TRBV28	.	few	TRBJ1-5	TGTGCCAGCAGCCCCGGGGCAGGGATTCAGCCCCAGCATTTT	CASSPGAGIQPQHF
TRBV7-9	TRBD2	.	TRBJ2-5	TGTGCCAGCAGGGAGCGGGGGGGCCAAGAGACCCAGTACTTC	CASRERGGQETQYF
TRBV4-1	.	many	TRBJ2-7	TGCGCCAGCAGCCAAGAACCAGGGTACGAGCAGTACTTC	CASSQEPGYEQYF
TRBV15	TRBD2	.	TRBJ2-1	TGTGCCACCAGCAGAGCCGGGACTAGTCACAATGAGCAGTTCTTC	CATSRAGTSHNEQFF
TRBV5-5	.	.	TRBJ1-6	TGTGCCAGCAGCTTTAGGGGCTGGTCCTATAATTCACCCCTCCACTTT	CASSFRGWSYNSPLHF
TRBV2	TRBD2	many	TRBJ2-7	TGTGCCAGCAGTGAAGGGACTAGCGGAACCTACGAGCAGTACTTC	CASSEGTSGTYEQYF
TRBV3-1	TRBD2	.	TRBJ2-5	TGTGCCAGCAGCGATCGACTAGCGGGAGATGGCGGTTCGGAGACCCAGTACTTC	CASSDRLAGDGGSETQYF
TRBV5-8	.	.	TRBJ1-5	TGTGCCAGCAGCTTGGATTACTTAAATCAGCCCCAGCATTTT	CASSLDYLNQPQHF
TRBV9	.	many	TRBJ2-3	TGTGCCAGCAGCGGCGCGTCAGATACGCAGTATTTT	CASSGASDTQYF
TRBV11-2	TRBD2	many	TRBJ2-2	TGTGCCAGCAGCCCCGGAGGGGCTAGCGGGGATCTGCACACCGGGGAGCTGTTTTTT	CASSPGGASGDLHTGELFF
TRBV28	TRBD1	many	TRBJ2-7	TGTGCCAGCAGTCTCCCGACAGGGAAAGAAAGCTCCTACGAGCAGTACTTC	CASSLPTGKESSYEQYF
TRBV12-5	.	.	TRBJ2-7	TGTGCTAGTGGTCCCGTATACGAGCAGTACTTC	CASGPVYEQYF
TRBV2	.	few	TRBJ2-3	TGTGCCAGCACAACGGGATTGGGAGATACGCAGTATTTT	CASTTGLGDTQYF
TRBV29-1	.	few	TRBJ2-7	TGCAGCGTTGCAGGGGCCTACGAGCAGTACTTC	CSVAGAYEQYF
TRBV24-1	TRBD1	many	TRBJ1-1	TGTGCCACCAGCGAAGGACAGGGCGATGAAGCTTTCTTT	CATSEGQGDEAFF
TRBV27	TRBD2	many	TRBJ2-7	TGTGCCAGCAGTTTATTCCTAGCGGGGGAGCAGTACTTC	CASSLFLAGEQYF
TRBV3-1	.	many	TRBJ2-4	TGTGCCAGCAGCCAAGGGACACCTCTAGCCAAAAACATTCAGTACTTC	CASSQGTPLAKNIQYF
TRBV7-9	TRBD2	.	TRBJ2-1	TGTGCCAGCAGCTTATGGGAGGGCAATGAGCAGTTCTTC	CASSLWEGNEQFF
TRBV27	.	many	TRBJ1-4	TGTGCCAGCAGTCCTCTCTTGGGTGCAACTAATGAAAAACTGTTTTTT	CASSPLLGATNEKLFF
TRBV20-1	.	few	TRBJ2-1	TGCAGTGCTACATTCGATTTTTCCTTAAGCTCCTACAATGAGCAGTTCTTC	CSATFDFSLSSYNEQFF
TRBV12-3/TRBV12-4	.	many	TRBJ1-2	TGTGCCAGCAGTTTAGGATTGACAGACAACTATGGCTACACCTTC	CASSLGLTDNYGYTF
TRBV29-1	TRBD2	many	TRBJ2-1	TGCAGCGTTCATAGCGGGAACTACAATGAGCAGTTCTTC	CSVHSGNYNEQFF